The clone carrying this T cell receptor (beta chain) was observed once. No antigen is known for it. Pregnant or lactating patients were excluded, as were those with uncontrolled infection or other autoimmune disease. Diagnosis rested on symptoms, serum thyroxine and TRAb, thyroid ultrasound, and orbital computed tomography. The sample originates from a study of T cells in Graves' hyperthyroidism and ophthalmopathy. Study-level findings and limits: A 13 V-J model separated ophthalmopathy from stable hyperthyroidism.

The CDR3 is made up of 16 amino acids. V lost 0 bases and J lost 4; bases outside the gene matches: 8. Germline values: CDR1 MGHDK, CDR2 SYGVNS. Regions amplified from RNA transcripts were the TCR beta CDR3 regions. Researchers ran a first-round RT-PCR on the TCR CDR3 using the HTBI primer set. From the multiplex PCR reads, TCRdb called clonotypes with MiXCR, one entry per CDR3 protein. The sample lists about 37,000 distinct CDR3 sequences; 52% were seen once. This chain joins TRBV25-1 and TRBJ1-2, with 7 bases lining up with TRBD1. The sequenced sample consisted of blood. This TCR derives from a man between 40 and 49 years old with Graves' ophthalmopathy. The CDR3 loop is CASSEYKGASPYGYTF. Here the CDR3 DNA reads TGTGCCAGCAGTGAATATAAGGGGGCCTCCCCCTATGGCTACACCTTC.